This T cell receptor (beta chain) came from a study of blood T cells in healthy people across ages. Overall study findings and caveats: Unknown donor CMV status possibly confounded expanded clonotype changes.

Trimming took 0 bases from V and 5 from J, leaving 14 bases between them. This CDR3 contains 15 residues. Germline-derived CDR1 and CDR2 are SGHRS and YFSETQ. As regards this clonotype: Its target is not known.

Primers used in a second PCR of roughly 7 to 12 cycles were a sample-barcoded 5' primer and a J-beta primer mix. Each CDR3 protein gets one entry after TCRdb re-called the 5' RACE reads with MiXCR. Here the sample spans roughly 2 million distinct CDR3 sequences, approximately 50% being singletons. Samples each yielded at least 5 micrograms of total RNA. The rearrangement uses TRBV5-1 and TRBJ2-5; possible D gene TRBD1, 6 bases. The sequenced sample was blood. This receptor was taken from a woman in her forties in good health. The CDR3 is CASSLAGYREETQYF. The CDR3 nucleotides read TGCGCCAGCAGCTTGGCCGGTTACAGGGAGGAGACCCAGTACTTC.